This T cell receptor (beta chain) was retrieved from a study of breast tumors, draining lymph nodes, adjacent tissues. The length of the CDR3 is 15 residues. V was pared by 1 base and J by 4 bases, with 16 bases between. Germline V gene data show CDR1 as DFQATT and CDR2 as SNEGSKA (reference sequence). This clonotype was recorded once. Its antigen is not identified. MiXCR, run by TCRdb on the multiplex PCR reads, gives a single entry per CDR3 protein. The table has over 60,000 distinct CDR3 sequences, less than 50% seen once. The study's findings and limits: Tumor repertoires ranked between lymph nodes and nontumor tissue in diversity, with V and J gene preferences.

The chain has TRBV20-1 and TRBJ1-2, with D unclear. Sequencing used breast tumor tissue. The source is a female donor with breast cancer. Some clones in this sample may be carry-over from other donors' samples. Here the CDR3 reads CSARGGRNPTYGYTF. CDR3 bases: TGCAGTGCTAGAGGAGGCCGGAACCCTACCTATGGCTACACCTTC.